The subject of this entry is one T cell receptor beta chain. Its target is unknown. The sample originates from a study of cytomegalovirus exposure and HLA in healthy donors. Across the study: Ancestry clustering placed more than 80% of roughly 400 genotyped donors in the Caucasian-associated cluster. General study findings and limits: Serostatus for CMV was the only available immune exposure information.

The CDR3 runs 12 residues. Trimming stripped 8 bases from V and 9 bases from J, with 14 bases between. CDR1 and CDR2 (germline): MDHEN, SYDVKM. Amplification used 60 Vbeta primers and 13 Jbeta primers. Profiled with immunoSEQ multiplex PCR; TCRdb holds only in-frame clones, not every one. The sample consists of almost 200,000 clones, around 77% of them appearing once. The receptor was derived from a man under 40 in good health and CMV-seronegative. The rearrangement uses TRBV28 and TRBJ2-4; D not certain. Sequencing used PBMCs. The CDR3 loop is CASGADSFIQYF. In DNA form, the CDR3 reads TGTGCCAGCGGAGCAGACTCCTTCATTCAGTACTTC.